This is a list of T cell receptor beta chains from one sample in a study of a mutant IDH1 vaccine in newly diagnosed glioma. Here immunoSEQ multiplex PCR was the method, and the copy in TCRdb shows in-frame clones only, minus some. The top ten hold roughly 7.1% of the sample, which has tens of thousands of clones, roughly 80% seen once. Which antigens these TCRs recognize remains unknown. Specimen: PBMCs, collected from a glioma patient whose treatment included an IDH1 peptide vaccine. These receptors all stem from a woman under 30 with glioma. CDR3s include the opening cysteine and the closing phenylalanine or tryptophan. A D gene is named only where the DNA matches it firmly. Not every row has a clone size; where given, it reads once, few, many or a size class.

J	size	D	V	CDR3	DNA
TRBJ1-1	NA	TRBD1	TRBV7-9	CASSLGGQAEAFF	TGTGCCAGCAGCTTAGGAGGACAGGCTGAAGCTTTCTTT
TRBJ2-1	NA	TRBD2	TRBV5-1	CASSSRGLAGGPYEQFF	TGCGCCAGCAGCTCCCGAGGACTAGCGGGAGGGCCCTATGAGCAGTTCTTC
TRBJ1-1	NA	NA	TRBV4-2	CASSQIGQGIAEAFF	TGTGCCAGCAGCCAAATCGGTCAGGGTATCGCTGAAGCTTTCTTT
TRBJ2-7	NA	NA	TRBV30	CAWRMGISGTYEQYF	TGTGCCTGGAGGATGGGGATTAGTGGGACCTACGAGCAGTACTTC
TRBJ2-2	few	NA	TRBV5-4	CASGGQTGELFF	TGTGCCAGCGGCGGTCAAACCGGGGAGCTGTTTTTT
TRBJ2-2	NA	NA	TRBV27	CASSLTGKDGELFF	TGTGCCAGCAGTCTTACAGGGAAAGACGGGGAGCTGTTTTTT
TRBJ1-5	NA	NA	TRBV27	CASSLPGGKSMPQHF	TGTGCCAGCAGCCTCCCGGGGGGAAAGTCCATGCCCCAGCATTTT
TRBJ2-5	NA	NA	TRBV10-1	CASSDRAGETQYF	TGCGCCAGCAGTGACAGGGCGGGGGAGACCCAGTACTTC
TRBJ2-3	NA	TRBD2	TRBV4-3	CASGRGLAGGIDTQYF	TGCGCCAGCGGACGAGGACTAGCGGGAGGGATAGATACGCAGTATTTT
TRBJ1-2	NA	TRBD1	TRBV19	CASSMVGQGTGYTF	TGTGCCAGTAGTATGGTTGGACAGGGTACTGGCTACACCTTC
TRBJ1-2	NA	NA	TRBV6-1	CASSPGTGGYGYTF	TGTGCCAGCAGTCCTGGGACGGGAGGGTACGGCTACACCTTC
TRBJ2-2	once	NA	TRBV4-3	CASSQDGGLNAGELFF	TGCGCCAGCAGCCAAGACGGGGGACTCAACGCCGGGGAGCTGTTTTTT
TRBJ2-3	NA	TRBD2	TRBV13	CASSLTTSGRPTTDTQYF	TGTGCCAGCAGCTTAACGACTAGCGGGAGGCCTACCACAGATACGCAGTATTTT
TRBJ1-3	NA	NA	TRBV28	CASSFQNGNTIYF	TGTGCCAGCAGTTTCCAGAATGGAAACACCATATATTTT
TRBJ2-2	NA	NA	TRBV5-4	CASSPGQNTGELFF	TGTGCCAGCAGCCCCGGACAGAACACCGGGGAGCTGTTTTTT
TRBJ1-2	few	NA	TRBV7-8	CASSQSLGVSGYGYTF	TGTGCCAGCAGCCAATCCCTCGGGGTCTCGGGCTATGGCTACACCTTC